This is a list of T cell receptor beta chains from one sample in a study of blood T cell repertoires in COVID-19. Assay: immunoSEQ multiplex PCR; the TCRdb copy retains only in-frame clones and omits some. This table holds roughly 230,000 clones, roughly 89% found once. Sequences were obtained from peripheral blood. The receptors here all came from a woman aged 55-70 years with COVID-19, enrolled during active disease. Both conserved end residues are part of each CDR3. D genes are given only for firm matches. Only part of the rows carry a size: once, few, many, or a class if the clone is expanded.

CAWSRGQGVYEQYF | TGTGCCTGGAGTAGGGGACAGGGGGTATACGAGCAGTACTTC | TRBD1 | TRBV30 | . | TRBJ2-7
CASRRTPEEKLFF | TGTGCCAGCAGGAGAACCCCGGAGGAAAAACTGTTTTTT | . | TRBV7-2 | . | TRBJ1-4
CASNTGGSPLHF | TGTGCCAGCAACACCGGGGGTTCACCCCTCCACTTT | . | TRBV6-5 | . | TRBJ1-6
CASSSVARETQYF | TGTGCCAGCAGCTCCGTAGCCCGCGAGACCCAGTACTTC | . | TRBV7-2 | . | TRBJ2-5
CASSIDKGDRRITNYGYTF | TGTGCCAGTAGTATAGATAAGGGGGACAGACGAATCACAAACTATGGCTACACCTTC | TRBD1 | TRBV19 | . | TRBJ1-2
CASSLPGQNYGYTF | TGTGCCAGCTCACTCCCGGGACAGAACTATGGCTACACCTTC | TRBD1 | TRBV18 | . | TRBJ1-2
CAWSFLFGRENYGYTF | TGTGCCTGGAGTTTCCTTTTTGGGAGGGAAAACTATGGCTACACCTTC | . | TRBV30 | . | TRBJ1-2
CASSGSPVHEKLFF | TGTGCCAGCAGCGGGAGCCCCGTGCATGAAAAACTGTTTTTT | . | TRBV7-9 | . | TRBJ1-4
CASSRSSYNSPLHF | TGTGCCAGCAGTAGGAGCTCCTATAATTCACCCCTCCACTTT | . | TRBV6-5 | few | TRBJ1-6
CSVEDGLYGYTF | TGCAGCGTTGAAGATGGCCTCTATGGCTACACCTTC | . | TRBV29-1 | once | TRBJ1-2
CASSLTGNYGYTF | TGTGCCAGCAGCTTGACAGGAAACTATGGCTACACCTTC | . | TRBV2 | . | TRBJ1-2
CASSIEGQGIGPQHF | TGTGCCAGTAGTATAGAGGGACAGGGAATTGGGCCCCAGCATTTT | TRBD1 | TRBV19 | . | TRBJ1-5
CASSLDRGREKLFF | TGTGCCAGCAGCCTTGACAGGGGGCGCGAAAAACTGTTTTTT | TRBD1 | TRBV9 | . | TRBJ1-4
CASSNPSRGGNSGANVLTF | TGTGCCAGCAGCAATCCCTCTCGGGGAGGTAACTCTGGGGCCAACGTCCTGACTTTC | . | TRBV7-9 | once | TRBJ2-6
CASSQSRVTWEPQHF | TGCGCCAGCAGTCAATCGAGGGTGACCTGGGAGCCCCAGCATTTT | . | TRBV23-1 | once | TRBJ1-5
CASRSRGQGNTEAFF | TGTGCCAGCAGGTCCCGTGGACAGGGAAACACTGAAGCTTTCTTT | TRBD1 | TRBV7-3 | once | TRBJ1-1
CASRLQGPLTEAFF | TGTGCCAGCAGATTACAGGGTCCCTTAACTGAAGCTTTCTTT | . | TRBV6-5 | . | TRBJ1-1
CASSLVVAGGRYNEQFF | TGTGCCAGCAGCTTAGTAGTAGCGGGGGGGCGTTACAATGAGCAGTTCTTC | TRBD2 | TRBV11-2 | few | TRBJ2-1
CASSPRGGLYNEQFF | TGTGCCAGCAGCCCCCGGGGGGGGCTGTACAATGAGCAGTTCTTC | TRBD2 | TRBV6-2/TRBV6-3 | . | TRBJ2-1
CASSPIPPGGRTEAFF | TGTGCCAGCTCACCGATCCCCCCGGGTGGAAGGACTGAAGCTTTCTTT | . | TRBV18 | . | TRBJ1-1
CASQFAGASNQPQHF | TGTGCCAGTCAATTCGCGGGGGCCAGCAATCAGCCCCAGCATTTT | . | TRBV19 | . | TRBJ1-5
CASSLEHRGSYEQYF | TGCGCCAGCAGCTTAGAGCACAGGGGGTCCTACGAGCAGTACTTC | TRBD1 | TRBV5-1 | . | TRBJ2-7
CANQTGEVDEQYF | TGTGCCAACCAGACAGGGGAGGTGGACGAGCAGTACTTC | TRBD1 | TRBV9 | . | TRBJ2-7
CASSIGGQGEEKLFF | TGTGCCAGTAGTATAGGGGGACAGGGTGAGGAAAAACTGTTTTTT | TRBD1 | TRBV19 | . | TRBJ1-4
CASSVRDRAGYGYTF | TGTGCCAGCAGCGTCCGGGACAGGGCGGGTTATGGCTACACCTTC | TRBD1 | TRBV7-9 | . | TRBJ1-2
CASSYPTGGGSYGYTF | TGTGCCAGCAGTTACCCCACAGGGGGCGGATCATATGGCTACACCTTC | TRBD1 | TRBV6-2/TRBV6-3 | few | TRBJ1-2
CSVDYWGWRGQGGYGYTF | TGCAGCGTTGATTATTGGGGATGGAGGGGACAGGGAGGCTATGGCTACACCTTC | TRBD1 | TRBV29-1 | . | TRBJ1-2
CASSQWTGKGGYTF | TGTGCCAGCAGTCAATGGACAGGGAAGGGCGGCTACACCTTC | TRBD1 | TRBV6-5 | . | TRBJ1-2
CASSRQAGLNTGELFF | TGTGCCAGCAGTCGCCAAGCGGGCCTGAACACCGGGGAGCTGTTTTTT | . | TRBV2 | . | TRBJ2-2
CACPFGGRNNSPLHF | TGTGCCTGCCCCTTTGGGGGCAGGAATAATTCACCCCTCCACTTT | . | TRBV30 | . | TRBJ1-6
CASSIGGRSNQETQYF | TGTGCCAGTAGTATTGGGGGGAGGAGTAACCAAGAGACCCAGTACTTC | . | TRBV19 | . | TRBJ2-5
CASSPYSGVSTDTQYF | TGTGCCAGCAGCCCCTACTCAGGGGTTAGCACAGATACGCAGTATTTT | . | TRBV9 | . | TRBJ2-3
CASSPGQGETEAFF | TGTGCCAGCTCACCTGGACAGGGAGAGACTGAAGCTTTCTTT | TRBD1 | TRBV18 | . | TRBJ1-1
CASSRTRGIAFF | TGTGCCAGCAGCCGGACGAGGGGGATTGCTTTCTTT | . | TRBV12-3/TRBV12-4 | . | TRBJ1-1
CAYGQGPRGTEAFF | TGTGCCTACGGACAGGGGCCCAGGGGCACTGAAGCTTTCTTT | TRBD1 | TRBV10-3 | . | TRBJ1-1
CASSYNLPGNTEAFF | TGTGCCAGCAGTTACAATCTTCCAGGTAACACTGAAGCTTTCTTT | . | TRBV6-2/TRBV6-3 | . | TRBJ1-1
CASSLLQGPTDTQYF | TGTGCCAGCAGTTTACTACAGGGACCTACAGATACGCAGTATTTT | . | TRBV27 | . | TRBJ2-3
CASSQVGLLPEAFF | TGCGCCAGCAGCCAAGTTGGACTCCTACCTGAAGCTTTCTTT | . | TRBV4-1 | . | TRBJ1-1
CASSLGPRRGDTDTQYF | TGCGCCAGCAGCTTGGGGCCCCGGCGGGGGGACACAGATACGCAGTATTTT | TRBD2 | TRBV5-1 | . | TRBJ2-3
CASSDTGDGYTF | TGTGCCAGCAGCGACACAGGGGACGGCTACACCTTC | TRBD1 | TRBV9 | . | TRBJ1-2
CASSLGGANEKLFF | TGTGCCAGCAGCCTAGGGGGGGCTAATGAAAAACTGTTTTTT | . | TRBV3-1/TRBV3-2 | . | TRBJ1-4
CASSYHGTSGDTQYF | TGTGCCAGCAGTTACCACGGGACTAGCGGAGATACGCAGTATTTT | TRBD2 | TRBV6-2/TRBV6-3 | . | TRBJ2-3
CASSRLAGDLAGKNIQYF | TGTGCCAGCAGTAGACTAGCGGGGGACCTCGCAGGCAAAAACATTCAGTACTTC | TRBD2 | TRBV27 | few | TRBJ2-4
CASHGTGNYEQYF | TGTGCCAGCCACGGGACAGGAAACTACGAGCAGTACTTC | TRBD1 | TRBV18 | . | TRBJ2-7
CASSSWGQNKIF | TGTGCCAGCAGCTCGTGGGGACAGAATAAGATCTTC | TRBD1 | TRBV7-2 | once | TRBJ2-1
CASMAREAETQYF | TGTGCCAGTATGGCCAGGGAGGCGGAGACCCAGTACTTC | . | TRBV19 | . | TRBJ2-5
CAWGPRKETQYF | TGTGCCTGGGGACCCAGGAAAGAGACCCAGTACTTC | . | TRBV30 | . | TRBJ2-5
CASSLVGRGAVTGELFF | TGTGCCAGCAGCTTAGTTGGTCGGGGGGCCGTCACCGGGGAGCTGTTTTTT | . | TRBV7-6 | large | TRBJ2-2
CASSLGSRGGYTF | TGTGCCAGCAGCTTAGGAAGTAGGGGCGGCTACACCTTC | . | TRBV11-2 | . | TRBJ1-2
CASSLAGSSGVTDTQYF | TGTGCCAGCAGCTTAGCCGGTTCTAGCGGGGTTACAGATACGCAGTATTTT | TRBD2 | TRBV7-9 | . | TRBJ2-3
CASSLTSGMNTEAFF | TGTGCCAGCAGCTTAACGTCGGGTATGAACACTGAAGCTTTCTTT | . | TRBV7-3 | . | TRBJ1-1
CASSPNRPRGEQYF | TGTGCCAGCAGCCCCAATAGGCCCCGAGGCGAGCAGTACTTC | . | TRBV7-2 | once | TRBJ2-7
CASSIGPPSAGQPQHF | TGTGCCAGCAGCATAGGGCCCCCCTCGGCGGGTCAGCCCCAGCATTTT | . | TRBV7-2 | . | TRBJ1-5
CALSEKGQSSYEQYF | TGTGCCCTGAGTGAGAAGGGACAGAGCTCCTACGAGCAGTACTTC | TRBD1 | TRBV30 | . | TRBJ2-7
CASSLSDRRNEKLFF | TGTGCCAGCAGCTTATCCGACAGGCGTAATGAAAAACTGTTTTTT | . | TRBV7-6 | . | TRBJ1-4
CASSVAGQGGEKLFF | TGTGCCAGCAGCGTAGCTGGGCAGGGAGGGGAAAAACTGTTTTTT | . | TRBV9 | . | TRBJ1-4
CASSSGGGTDTQYF | TGTGCCAGCAGCTCGGGCGGGGGCACAGATACGCAGTATTTT | . | TRBV11-3 | . | TRBJ2-3
CASSYGTGITEAFF | TGTGCCAGCAGTTACGGGACAGGGATTACTGAAGCTTTCTTT | TRBD1 | TRBV6-2/TRBV6-3 | . | TRBJ1-1
CASSFPSTDTQYF | TGTGCCAGCAGTTTCCCAAGCACAGATACGCAGTATTTT | . | TRBV27 | once | TRBJ2-3
CASRTRGGLYGYTF | TGTGCCAGCAGGACCCGGGGGGGTTTATATGGCTACACCTTC | . | TRBV5-4 | . | TRBJ1-2